The clone carrying this T cell receptor (beta chain) was counted a few times. Antigen: not known. The record originates from a study of response to subunit inactivated influenza vaccine. CDR3 length equals 13 residues. V was clipped by 6 bases and J by 9 bases; unmatched bases: 7. Overall study findings and caveats: Each seasonal flu vaccination may recruit only limited new T cells, authors suggested.

Each CDR3 protein gets one entry after TCRdb re-called the RT-PCR reads with MiXCR. Seen here are about 580,000 distinct CDR3 sequences, 12% to 15% observed once, and the top ten hold 11%. The chain couples TRBV12-3 or TRBV12-4 to TRBJ2-1, with 8 bases fitting TRBD1. This specimen was PBMCs from blood, taken roughly 13 days after vaccination. The clonotype originates from a man aged 45-65 years who received an inactivated influenza vaccine. This chain's CDR3 is CASRRTGYGEQFF. For the CDR3, the DNA is TGTGCCAGCAGACGGACAGGGTACGGTGAGCAGTTCTTC.